This entry lists 5 T cell receptor beta chains sequenced from one sample in a study of T-cell memory formation after mild COVID-19. TCRdb re-analysed the 5' RACE reads in MiXCR, keeping a single row per CDR3 protein. The data contain 100,000 to 130,000 distinct CDR3 sequences, 18% of them seen just once; the ten biggest clones take up around 5.5%. The specimen was PBMCs or a T cell subset sorted from them (not recorded which). The origin of the receptors is a man aged 18 to 30 who had mild COVID-19 (a few samples of this study predate the infection). Cell type and time point are not known.

The chain recombines TRBV7-8 with TRBJ2-2; D is unresolved. Germline CDR1 and CDR2: SGHVS and FQNEAQ. The V and J ends lost 2 bases and 7 bases respectively, with 8 bases between them. CDR3 length: 13 amino acids. The CDR3 reads CASSLSLGGELFF. CDR3 bases: TGTGCCAGCAGCTTAAGTCTCGGCGGGGAGCTGTTTTTT.

The chain couples TRBV7-2 to TRBJ1-1; D is uncertain. The CDR3 contains 13 residues. The V end was cut by 2 bases, the J end by 1 base, with 5 bases between. Per germline, CDR1 SGHTA and CDR2 FQGNSA. DNA of the CDR3: TGTGCCAGCAGCTTAAGCAAGAACACTGAAGCTTTCTTT. Encoded protein: CASSLSKNTEAFF.

This clonotype has ten or more counts. The DNA for the CDR3 is TGTGCCAGCAGTAGAGGCGCCACAGATACGCAGTATTTT. Residues: CASSRGATDTQYF. The chain has TRBV12-3 or TRBV12-4 and TRBJ2-3; D not certain. The CDR3 length is 13 residues. Trimming cost V 5 bases and J 2 bases, with 8 bases left between them.

This chain connects TRBV5-1 to TRBJ1-1; unclear D gene. V was pared by 3 bases and J by 1 base, with 7 bases between. CDR1 is SGHRS and CDR2 is YFSETQ in the germline V gene. This CDR3 contains 13 residues. In nucleotides, the CDR3 is TGCGCCAGCAGCTCCCGGGGGAACACTGAAGCTTTCTTT. This gives the protein CASSSRGNTEAFF.

The rearrangement uses TRBV30 and TRBJ2-3; D is undetermined. The V gene lost 7 bases and the J gene lost 0 bases, with 11 bases spanning the gap. The CDR3 is 13 amino acids. The germline CDR1 and CDR2 sequences are GTSNPN and SVGIG (reference sequence). CDR3 in amino acids: CASQRSSTDTQYF. The CDR3 coding sequence is TGTGCCTCACAGCGCTCTAGCACAGATACGCAGTATTTT.